What follows is one T cell receptor (beta chain) and its context. No antigen is known for it. This sample was taken from a study of regulatory T cells in long-lasting Graves disease. Study-wide context: Positive TSH receptor antibodies alongside over 5 years of antithyroid drugs were what marked Graves' disease as persistent. Study findings and constraints: Favoring TRBV28, TRBJ1-2 and TRBJ2-5 was a feature seen in persistent disease. Limited sample numbers may have lowered accuracy.

Time point reported: persistent/refractory GD, antithyroid drugs over 5 years with positive TRAb. PBMC RNA served as the TCR library source. EDTA tubes collected nine milliliters of peripheral blood. The CDR3 covers 15 residues. Germline V gene sequence: CDR1 SNHLY, CDR2 FYNNEI. V was pared by 3 bases and J by 5 bases, with 14 bases between. The authors built TCR beta libraries using iRepertoire HTBI primers and Arm-PCR of CDR3 regions. TCRdb re-called the multiplex PCR reads with MiXCR, one entry per CDR3 protein. The sample carries some 370,000 distinct CDR3 sequences, around 21% recorded once. The chain uses TRBV2 and TRBJ2-1, with D unclear. The source is a female donor with Graves disease. The sequencing here drew on peripheral blood mononuclear cells (PBMCs), taken when the disease was refractory, from a patient treated with antithyroid drugs. CDR3 region: CASSDTMVGDNEQFF. The CDR3 DNA is TGTGCCAGCAGTGACACGATGGTTGGGGACAATGAGCAGTTCTTC.